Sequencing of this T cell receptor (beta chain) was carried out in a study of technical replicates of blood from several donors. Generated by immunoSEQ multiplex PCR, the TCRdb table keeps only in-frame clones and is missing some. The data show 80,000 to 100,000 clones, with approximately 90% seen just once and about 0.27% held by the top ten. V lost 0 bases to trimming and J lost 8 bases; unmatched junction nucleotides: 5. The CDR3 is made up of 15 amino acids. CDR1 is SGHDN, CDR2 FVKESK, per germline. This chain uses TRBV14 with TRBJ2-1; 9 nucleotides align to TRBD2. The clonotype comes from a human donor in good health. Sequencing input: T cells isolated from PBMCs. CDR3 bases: TGTGCCAGCAGCCAAGACGCCTTAGCGGGAGATGAGCAGTTCTTC. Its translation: CASSQDALAGDEQFF.